The present TCR beta chain was sequenced within a study of cytomegalovirus exposure and HLA in healthy donors. About the study: T cells numbering around 170 million yielded some 110 million unique TCR beta sequences in an earlier analysis.

This clone was observed once. Its antigen is not identified. The PCR contained 60 Vbeta and 13 Jbeta primers. The table came from immunoSEQ multiplex PCR; TCRdb's copy has only in-frame clones and leaves some out. The table records roughly 190,000 clones, around four fifths of them present only once. Overall study findings and caveats: There were around 160 TCR beta chains listed as cytomegalovirus-associated. Most likely, a cluster of highly shared sequence variants arose as a sequencing artifact. Certain indistinguishable V segments, among them TRBV6-2 and TRBV6-3, were excluded.

V gave up 0 bases and J gave up 5 bases, with 5 bases separating them. The CDR3 is 12 residues long. Germline loops: CDR1 SGHNT, CDR2 YYREEE (reference sequence). The V gene is TRBV5-4, the J gene TRBJ1-2; no clear D gene. The origin of this receptor is a woman between 50 and 59 years old in good health and CMV-seropositive. The sequencing input was PBMCs. CDR3 amino acids: CASSLDEYGYTF. The DNA for the CDR3 is TGTGCCAGCAGCTTGGATGAGTATGGCTACACCTTC. Looking up the rest from reference TRBV5-4 and TRBJ1-2 gives the full variable domain: ETGVTQSPTHLIKTRGQQVTLRCSSQSGHNTVSWYQQALGQGPQFIFQYYREEENGRGNFPPRFSGLQFPNYSSELNVNALELDDSALYLCASSLDEYGYTFGSGTRLTVV.